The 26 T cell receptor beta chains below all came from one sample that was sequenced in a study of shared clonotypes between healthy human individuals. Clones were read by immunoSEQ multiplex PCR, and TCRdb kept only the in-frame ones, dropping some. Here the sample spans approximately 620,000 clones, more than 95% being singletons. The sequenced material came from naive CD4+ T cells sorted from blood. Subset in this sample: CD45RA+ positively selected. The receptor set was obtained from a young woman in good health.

CDR3: CASSLGDYYEQYF. CDR3 coding DNA: TGTGCCAGCAGCTTAGGGGACTATTACGAGCAGTACTTC. V and J are TRBV7-9 and TRBJ2-7; 7 bases align to TRBD2. Losses at the gene ends were 1 base for V and 4 bases for J; bases not matched to a gene: 1. The CDR3 contains 13 residues. CDR1 is SEHNR, CDR2 FQNEAQ, per germline (reference sequence).

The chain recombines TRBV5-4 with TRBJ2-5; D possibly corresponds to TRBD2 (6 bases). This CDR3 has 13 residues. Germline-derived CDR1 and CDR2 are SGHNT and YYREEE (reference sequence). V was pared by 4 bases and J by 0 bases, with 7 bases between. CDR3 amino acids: CASSRGYQETQYF. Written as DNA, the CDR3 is TGTGCCAGCAGCCGGGGGTACCAAGAGACCCAGTACTTC. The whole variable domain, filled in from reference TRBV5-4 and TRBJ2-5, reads ETGVTQSPTHLIKTRGQQVTLRCSSQSGHNTVSWYQQALGQGPQFIFQYYREEENGRGNFPPRFSGLQFPNYSSELNVNALELDDSALYLCASSRGYQETQYFGPGTRLLVL.

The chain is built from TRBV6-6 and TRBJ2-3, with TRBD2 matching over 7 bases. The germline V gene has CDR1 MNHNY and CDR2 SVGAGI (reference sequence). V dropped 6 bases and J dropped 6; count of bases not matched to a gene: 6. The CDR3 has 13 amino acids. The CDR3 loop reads CASSGGGLDTQYF. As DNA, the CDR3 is TGTGCCAGCAGCGGGGGAGGGTTGGATACGCAGTATTTT.

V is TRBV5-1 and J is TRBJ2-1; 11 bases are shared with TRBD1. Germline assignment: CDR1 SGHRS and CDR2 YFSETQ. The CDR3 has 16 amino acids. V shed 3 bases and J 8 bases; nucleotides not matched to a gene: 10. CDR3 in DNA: TGCGCCAGCAGCTCGGCGGACAGGGGGCGTTTGGATGAGCAGTTCTTC. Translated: CASSSADRGRLDEQFF.

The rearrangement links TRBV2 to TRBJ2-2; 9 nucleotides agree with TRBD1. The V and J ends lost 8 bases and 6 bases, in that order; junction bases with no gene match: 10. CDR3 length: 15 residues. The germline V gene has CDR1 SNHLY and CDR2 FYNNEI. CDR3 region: CASLPGQGGSGELFF. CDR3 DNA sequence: TGTGCCAGCCTGCCGGGACAGGGTGGTTCCGGGGAGCTGTTTTTT.

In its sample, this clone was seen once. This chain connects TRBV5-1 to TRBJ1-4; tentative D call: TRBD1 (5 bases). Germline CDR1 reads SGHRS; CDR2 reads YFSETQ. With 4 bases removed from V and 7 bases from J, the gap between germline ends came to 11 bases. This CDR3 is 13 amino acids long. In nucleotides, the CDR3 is TGCGCCAGCAGCGATCAGGGACTTGAAAAACTGTTTTTT. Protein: CASSDQGLEKLFF.

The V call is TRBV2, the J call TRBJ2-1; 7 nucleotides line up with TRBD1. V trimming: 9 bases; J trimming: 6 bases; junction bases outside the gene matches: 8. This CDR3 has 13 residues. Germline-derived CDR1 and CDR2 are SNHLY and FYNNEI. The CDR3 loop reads CARVEGAANEQFF. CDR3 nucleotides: TGTGCCAGGGTCGAGGGGGCCGCCAATGAGCAGTTCTTC.

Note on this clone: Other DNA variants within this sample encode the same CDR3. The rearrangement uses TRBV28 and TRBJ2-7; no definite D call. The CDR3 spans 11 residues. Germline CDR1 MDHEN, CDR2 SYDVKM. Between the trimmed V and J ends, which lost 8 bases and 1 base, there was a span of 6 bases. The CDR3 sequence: CASGLSYEQYF. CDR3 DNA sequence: TGTGCCAGCGGGCTATCCTACGAGCAGTACTTC. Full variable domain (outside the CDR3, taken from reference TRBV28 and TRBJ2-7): DVKVTQSSRYLVKRTGEKVFLECVQDMDHENMFWYRQDPGLGLRLIYFSYDVKMKEKGDIPEGYSVSREKKERFSLILESASTNQTSMYLCASGLSYEQYFGPGTRLTVT.

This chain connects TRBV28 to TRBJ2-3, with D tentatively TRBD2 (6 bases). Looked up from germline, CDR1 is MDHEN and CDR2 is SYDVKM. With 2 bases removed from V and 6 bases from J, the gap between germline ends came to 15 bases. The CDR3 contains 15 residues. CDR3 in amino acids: CASSLITSSGDTQYF. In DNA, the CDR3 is TGTGCCAGCAGTTTAATAACTAGCTCAGGGGATACGCAGTATTTT. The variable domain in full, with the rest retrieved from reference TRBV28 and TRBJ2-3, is DVKVTQSSRYLVKRTGEKVFLECVQDMDHENMFWYRQDPGLGLRLIYFSYDVKMKEKGDIPEGYSVSREKKERFSLILESASTNQTSMYLCASSLITSSGDTQYFGPGTRLTVL.

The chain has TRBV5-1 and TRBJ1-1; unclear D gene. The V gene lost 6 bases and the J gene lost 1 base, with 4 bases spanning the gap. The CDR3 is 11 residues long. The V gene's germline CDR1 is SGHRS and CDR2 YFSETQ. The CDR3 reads CASTGNTEAFF. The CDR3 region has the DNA TGCGCCAGCACAGGGAACACTGAAGCTTTCTTT.

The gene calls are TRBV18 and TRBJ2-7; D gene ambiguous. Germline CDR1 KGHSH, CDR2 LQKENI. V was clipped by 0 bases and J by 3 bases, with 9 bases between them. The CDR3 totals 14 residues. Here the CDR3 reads CASSPPAGHYEQYF. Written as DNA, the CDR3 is TGTGCCAGCTCACCACCCGCAGGTCACTACGAGCAGTACTTC.

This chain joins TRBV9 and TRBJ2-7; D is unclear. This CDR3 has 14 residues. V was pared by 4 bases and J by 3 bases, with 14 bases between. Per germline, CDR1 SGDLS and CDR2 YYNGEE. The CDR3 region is CASSSSPTGYEQYF. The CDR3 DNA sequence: TGTGCCAGCAGCTCTTCGCCTACGGGCTACGAGCAGTACTTC.

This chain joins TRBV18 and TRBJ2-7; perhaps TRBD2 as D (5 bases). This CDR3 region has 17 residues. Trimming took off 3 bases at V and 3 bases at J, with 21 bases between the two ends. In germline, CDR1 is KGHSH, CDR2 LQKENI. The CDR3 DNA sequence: TGTGCCAGCTCACCTCAGATCGGAGAACTAGATGGCTACGAGCAGTACTTC. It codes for CASSPQIGELDGYEQYF.

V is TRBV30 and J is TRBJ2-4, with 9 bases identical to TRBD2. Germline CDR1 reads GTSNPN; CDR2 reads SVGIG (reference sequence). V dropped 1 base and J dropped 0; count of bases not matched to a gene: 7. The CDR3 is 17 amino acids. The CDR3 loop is CAWSEGLALLAKNIQYF. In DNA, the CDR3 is TGTGCCTGGAGTGAGGGACTAGCTCTTCTAGCCAAAAACATTCAGTACTTC.

The CDR3: CASSLAGEQCEQYF. The CDR3 nucleotides read TGTGCCAGCAGCCTAGCGGGAGAACAGTGCGAGCAGTACTTC. V usage is TRBV21-1 and J usage is TRBJ2-7; the table's TRBD2 call for D was not verified on the DNA. TRBV21-1 is flagged as a pseudogene. This CDR3 comprises 14 residues.

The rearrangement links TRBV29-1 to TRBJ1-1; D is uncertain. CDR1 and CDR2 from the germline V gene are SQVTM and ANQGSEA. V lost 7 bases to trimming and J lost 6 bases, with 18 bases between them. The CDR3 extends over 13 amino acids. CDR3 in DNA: TGCAGCGCATCGCCGCCGTCTGGGGCTGAAGCTTTCTTT. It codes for CSASPPSGAEAFF.

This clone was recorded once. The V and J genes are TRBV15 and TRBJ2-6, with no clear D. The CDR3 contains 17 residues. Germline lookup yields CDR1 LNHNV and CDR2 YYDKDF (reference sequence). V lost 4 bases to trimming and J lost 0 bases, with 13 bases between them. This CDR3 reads CATSKFSPYSGANVLTF. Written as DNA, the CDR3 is TGTGCCACCAGCAAGTTTAGCCCGTACTCTGGGGCCAACGTCCTGACTTTC.

The CDR3 sequence is CASSLSYSGANVLTF. The CDR3 bases are TGTGCCAGCAGCTTGTCTTACTCTGGGGCCAACGTCCTGACTTTC. The V call is TRBV5-4, the J call TRBJ2-6; no definite D call. CDR3 length: 15 residues. The V end was cut by 1 base, the J end by 0 bases, with 5 bases between. Germline assignment: CDR1 SGHNT and CDR2 YYREEE (reference sequence).

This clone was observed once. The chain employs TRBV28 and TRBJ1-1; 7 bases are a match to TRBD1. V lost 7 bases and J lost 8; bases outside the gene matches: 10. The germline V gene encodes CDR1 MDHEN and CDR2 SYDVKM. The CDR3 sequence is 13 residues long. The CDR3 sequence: CASNRGLPPEAFF. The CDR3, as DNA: TGTGCCAGCAACAGGGGCCTCCCACCCGAAGCTTTCTTT.

The DNA for the CDR3 is TGTGCCAGCCAATCCAGCAGGCCTTCCTACGAGCAGTACTTC. It translates to CASQSSRPSYEQYF. This chain links TRBV2 with TRBJ2-7; D gene unclear. Trimming took 8 bases from V and 1 from J, leaving 15 bases between them. The CDR3 is made up of 14 amino acids. Germline V lookup: CDR1 SNHLY, CDR2 FYNNEI.

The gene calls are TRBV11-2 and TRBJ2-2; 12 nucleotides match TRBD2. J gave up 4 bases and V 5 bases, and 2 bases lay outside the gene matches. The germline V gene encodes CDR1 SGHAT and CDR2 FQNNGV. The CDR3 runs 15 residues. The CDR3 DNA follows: TGTGCCAGCAGCCTAGCGGGAGGGCCCACCGGGGAGCTGTTTTTT. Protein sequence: CASSLAGGPTGELFF.

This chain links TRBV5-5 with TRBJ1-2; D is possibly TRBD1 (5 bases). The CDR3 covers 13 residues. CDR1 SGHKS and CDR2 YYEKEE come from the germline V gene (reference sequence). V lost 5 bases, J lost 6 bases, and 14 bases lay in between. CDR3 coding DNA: TGTGCCAGCAGGATGGCAGGGATAAATGGCTACACCTTC. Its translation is CASRMAGINGYTF.

The CDR3 loop reads CAGGEREWADTQYF. DNA of the CDR3: TGTGCCGGAGGGGAGCGGGAGTGGGCAGATACGCAGTATTTT. The rearrangement joins TRBV7-9 to TRBJ2-3; TRBD2 agrees at 8 bases. Germline V gives CDR1 SEHNR, CDR2 FQNEAQ (reference sequence). J gave up 4 bases and V 11 bases, and 11 bases lay outside the gene matches. This CDR3 is 14 amino acids long.

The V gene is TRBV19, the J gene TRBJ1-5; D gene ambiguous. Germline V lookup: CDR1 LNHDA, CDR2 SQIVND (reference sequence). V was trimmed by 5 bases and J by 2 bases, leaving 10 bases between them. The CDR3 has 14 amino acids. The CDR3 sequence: CASSVGYGNQPQHF. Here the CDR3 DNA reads TGTGCCAGTAGTGTCGGATATGGCAATCAGCCCCAGCATTTT.

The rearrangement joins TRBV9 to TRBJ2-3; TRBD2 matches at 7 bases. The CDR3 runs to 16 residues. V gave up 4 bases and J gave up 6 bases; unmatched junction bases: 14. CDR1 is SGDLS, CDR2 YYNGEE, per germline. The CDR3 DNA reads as TGTGCCAGCAGCCCCCGGGACTACACCCCGAGGGATACGCAGTATTTT. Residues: CASSPRDYTPRDTQYF.

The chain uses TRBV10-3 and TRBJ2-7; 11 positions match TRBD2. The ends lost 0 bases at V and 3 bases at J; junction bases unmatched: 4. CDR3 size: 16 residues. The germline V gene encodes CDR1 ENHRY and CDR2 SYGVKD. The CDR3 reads CAISESLAGDHYEQYF. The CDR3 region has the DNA TGTGCCATCAGTGAGTCACTAGCGGGAGACCACTACGAGCAGTACTTC.